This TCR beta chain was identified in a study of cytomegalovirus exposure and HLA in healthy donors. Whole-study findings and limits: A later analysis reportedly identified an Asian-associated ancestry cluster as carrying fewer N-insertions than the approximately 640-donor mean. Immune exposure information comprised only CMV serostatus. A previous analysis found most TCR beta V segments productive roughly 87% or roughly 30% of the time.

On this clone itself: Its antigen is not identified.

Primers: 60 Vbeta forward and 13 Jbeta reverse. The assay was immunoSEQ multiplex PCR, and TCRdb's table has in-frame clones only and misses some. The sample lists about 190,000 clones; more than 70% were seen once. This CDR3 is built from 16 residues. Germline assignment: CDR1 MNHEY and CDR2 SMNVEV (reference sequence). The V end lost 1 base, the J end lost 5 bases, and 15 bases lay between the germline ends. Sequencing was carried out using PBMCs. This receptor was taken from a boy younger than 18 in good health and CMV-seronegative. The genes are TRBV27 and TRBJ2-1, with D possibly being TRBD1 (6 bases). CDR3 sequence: CASSLFVTGRNNEQFF. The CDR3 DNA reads TGTGCCAGCAGTTTATTTGTCACAGGGAGAAACAATGAGCAGTTCTTC.